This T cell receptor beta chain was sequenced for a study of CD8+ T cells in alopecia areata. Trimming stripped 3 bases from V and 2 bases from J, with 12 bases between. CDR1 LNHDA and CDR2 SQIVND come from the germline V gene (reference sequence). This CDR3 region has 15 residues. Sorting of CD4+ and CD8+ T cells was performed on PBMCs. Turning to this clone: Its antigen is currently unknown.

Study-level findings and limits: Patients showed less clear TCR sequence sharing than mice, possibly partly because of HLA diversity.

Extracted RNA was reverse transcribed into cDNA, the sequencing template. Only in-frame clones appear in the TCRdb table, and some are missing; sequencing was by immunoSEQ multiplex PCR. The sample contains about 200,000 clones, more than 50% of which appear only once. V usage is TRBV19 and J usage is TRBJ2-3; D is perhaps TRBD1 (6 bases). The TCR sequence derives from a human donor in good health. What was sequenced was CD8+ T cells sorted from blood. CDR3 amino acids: CASSMPDSSTDTQYF. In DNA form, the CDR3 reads TGTGCCAGTAGTATGCCGGACAGCTCCACAGATACGCAGTATTTT.